This TCR beta chain was obtained from a study of Graves' ophthalmopathy and Graves' hyperthyroidism. Lactation, pregnancy, uncontrolled infections and other autoimmune diseases were all grounds for excluding patients. Amplification of the TCR beta CDR3 regions used RNA transcripts (as template). HTBI primers were employed in first-round RT-PCR, then a second-round multiplex PCR followed. TCRdb passed the multiplex PCR reads through MiXCR, listing each CDR3 protein once. Here the sample spans about 240,000 distinct CDR3 sequences, roughly 50% being singletons. V shed 2 bases and J shed 5 bases, with 9 bases lying between them. The germline V gene encodes CDR1 SGHTA and CDR2 FQGTGA. CDR3 length: 14 residues.

V and J are TRBV7-3 and TRBJ2-2; no clear D gene. The TCR originated in an adult man with Graves' ophthalmopathy. The sample taken for sequencing was peripheral blood. In nucleotides, the CDR3 is TGTGCCAGCAGCTTAGTGCGTAGTACCGGGGAGCTGTTTTTT. This translates into CASSLVRSTGELFF.